The 12 T cell receptor beta chains presented below share a single source sample, sequenced in a study of shared clonotypes between healthy human individuals. Assay used: immunoSEQ multiplex PCR; TCRdb lists only in-frame clones, some missing. The profile covers 450,000 to 550,000 clones, with approximately 79% appearing a single time and 13% taken by the ten largest. The sequenced sample was PBMCs. These receptors originate from a woman aged 40 to 50 in good health. Some clones in this sample may be carry-over from other donors' samples.

This clone has more than one count but fewer than ten. V and J are TRBV6-1 and TRBJ1-6; a weak D match, TRBD1 (5 bases). Germline V gives CDR1 MNHNS, CDR2 SASEGT. Trimming took off 8 bases at V and 7 bases at J, with 15 bases between the two ends. CDR3 length equals 14 residues. The CDR3 is CASDPEGQNSPLHF. The CDR3 nucleotides read TGTGCCAGCGACCCTGAGGGGCAAAATTCACCCCTCCACTTT.

The rearrangement joins TRBV6-5 to TRBJ2-5; 11 nucleotides match TRBD2. The J call may be faulty, since TRBJ2-7 better matches the DNA end. There are 15 residues in the CDR3. From germline, CDR1 is MNHEY and CDR2 SVGAGI. CDR3 DNA sequence: TGTGCCAGCAGCGTAGCGGGAGGGCCTGGGGCCGAGCAGTACTTC. Translated, it gives CASSVAGGPGAEQYF.

The J gene is TRBJ2-7, the V gene TRBV11-2, with D possibly being TRBD2 (6 bases). V lost 4 bases and J lost 2, with 18 bases in between. Germline CDR1 is SGHAT and CDR2 is FQNNGV. This CDR3 has 16 residues. CDR3 amino acids: CASSSGRLVGAYEQYF. The CDR3 DNA is TGTGCCAGCAGCTCGGGGCGACTAGTTGGGGCCTACGAGCAGTACTTC.

A few counts support this clone. The chain joins TRBV9 to TRBJ1-5; D is unresolved. V was shortened by 0 bases and J by 3 bases, with 7 bases between the two germline ends. The germline V gene has CDR1 SGDLS and CDR2 YYNGEE. This CDR3 is built from 14 residues. The CDR3 region is CASSVGLANQPQHF. CDR3 DNA sequence: TGTGCCAGCAGCGTAGGCCTTGCCAATCAGCCCCAGCATTTT.

This clone was detected once. The rearrangement uses TRBV11-2 and TRBJ2-1; the match to TRBD2 covers 7 bases. CDR3 length: 14 amino acids. Germline V lookup: CDR1 SGHAT, CDR2 FQNNGV. The ends lost 3 bases at V and 15 bases at J; junction bases unmatched: 14. The CDR3 DNA sequence: TGTGCCAGCAGCTTCCAAAAACCCGGGGGGTTTCCGTTCTTC. Protein product: CASSFQKPGGFPFF.

Remarks on this clone: One base separates it from a far larger clone, so it is likely a read error. Other DNA sequences in the sample encode the same CDR3. The chain employs TRBV2 and TRBJ2-1; 7 nucleotides align to TRBD2. CDR1 and CDR2 from the germline V gene are SNHLY and FYNNEI. V gave up 1 base and J gave up 9 bases; unmatched junction bases: 3. This CDR3 comprises 13 residues. CDR3 coding DNA: TGTGCCAGCAGTGAAGAGCGGGAACTTGAGCAGTTCTTC. Residues: CASSEERELEQFF. Variable domain in full (rest from reference TRBV2 and TRBJ2-1): EPEVTQTPSHQVTQMGQEVILRCVPISNHLYFYWYRQILGQKVEFLVSFYNNEISEKSEIFDDQFSVERPDGSNFTLKIRSTKLEDSAMYFCASSEERELEQFFGPGTRLTVL.

V usage is TRBV11-3 and J usage is TRBJ2-1, with TRBD2 identical over 9 bases. V trimming: 1 base; J trimming: 7 bases; junction bases outside the gene matches: 11. CDR1 SGHNT and CDR2 YENEEA come from the germline V gene. This CDR3 is built from 17 residues. This CDR3 reads CASSLGVAGDGVNEQFF. The CDR3 coding sequence is TGTGCCAGCAGCTTAGGAGTAGCGGGAGATGGGGTTAATGAGCAGTTCTTC.

This clone occurred once. The same CDR3 is also encoded by other DNA sequences in this sample. The V gene is TRBV29-1, the J gene TRBJ2-3; the D gene is possibly TRBD2 (6 bases). V lost 5 bases and J lost 2, with 8 bases in between. Germline CDR1 SQVTM, CDR2 ANQGSEA. The CDR3 extends over 12 amino acids. This CDR3 is CSVLADTDTQYF. The CDR3 DNA sequence: TGCAGCGTTTTAGCGGACACAGATACGCAGTATTTT.

The V call is TRBV27, the J call TRBJ2-1; TRBD1 matches 7 bases. The germline V gene has CDR1 MNHEY and CDR2 SMNVEV (reference sequence). Trimming removed 6 bases from V and 0 bases from J; junction bases left unmatched: 11. The CDR3 is 17 amino acids. As DNA, the CDR3 is TGTGCCAGCAGCCGACCCTCGGACAGGTCCTCCTACAATGAGCAGTTCTTC. Its protein is CASSRPSDRSSYNEQFF.

The chain is built from TRBV27 and TRBJ2-7, with D unresolved. This CDR3 comprises 16 residues. V was shortened by 5 bases and J by 0 bases, with 17 bases between the two germline ends. CDR1 and CDR2 from the germline V gene are MNHEY and SMNVEV (reference sequence). CDR3 in amino acids: CASSANLDVTSYEQYF. CDR3 bases: TGTGCCAGCAGTGCAAACCTAGACGTGACCTCCTACGAGCAGTACTTC.

The chain joins TRBV15 to TRBJ2-1; 10 bases are a match to TRBD2. From germline, CDR1 is LNHNV and CDR2 YYDKDF (reference sequence). The trim removed 3 bases at V and 2 bases at J, leaving 4 bases unmatched. This CDR3 has 16 amino acids. CDR3 bases: TGTGCCACCAGCAGGGACGGGACTAGCGCCTACAATGAGCAGTTCTTC. Its translation is CATSRDGTSAYNEQFF.

The gene calls are TRBV5-5 and TRBJ1-5; no definite D call. Between the trimmed V and J ends, which lost 2 bases and 5 bases, there was a span of 8 bases. CDR3 length equals 13 residues. Germline lookup yields CDR1 SGHKS and CDR2 YYEKEE (reference sequence). CDR3 in amino acids: CASSFVGDQPQHF. The CDR3, as DNA: TGTGCCAGCAGCTTTGTTGGGGATCAGCCCCAGCATTTT.